This TCR beta chain is from a study of early T cells in non-severe SARS-CoV-2 infection. This CDR3 contains 14 residues. The germline V and J ends were trimmed by 6 bases and 6 bases, with 14 bases remaining between them. Per germline, CDR1 MNHNS and CDR2 SASEGT. At least ten counts were recorded for this clonotype. TCRdb reprocessed the 5' RACE reads with MiXCR, giving one entry per CDR3 protein. The data hold about 60,000 distinct CDR3 sequences, with around 12% observed a single time. Sequencing was carried out using whole blood. The clonotype was recovered from an adult who was a healthcare worker with PCR-confirmed SARS-CoV-2 infection or an uninfected control (not recorded which). The rearrangement uses TRBV6-1 and TRBJ2-2; a weak D match, TRBD2 (6 bases). The DNA of the CDR3 is TGTGCCAGCAGGGACTATCTTCGGTCCGGGGAGCTGTTTTTT. It is translated as CASRDYLRSGELFF.